This T cell receptor beta chain came from a study of T cells after yellow fever vaccination. Study details: Where fractions had low cell numbers, libraries were prepared from them with the SMART-Seq v4 Ultra Low Input RNA kit.

Trimming took off 3 bases at V and 6 bases at J, with 16 bases between the two ends. This CDR3 is 14 amino acids long. Germline-derived CDR1 and CDR2 are SGHRS and YFSETQ. In regard to this clonotype: Antigen unknown.

Study findings and constraints: Detected again after the booster were most primary-vaccination clones, at 95% to 96% CD4 and around 91% CD8.

MiXCR, run by TCRdb on the 5' RACE reads, gives a single entry per CDR3 protein. This sample carries 500,000 to 700,000 distinct CDR3 sequences, 19% of them seen once, and the ten largest clones take around an eighth. The sequencing used PBMCs, collected 15 days after the yellow fever booster vaccination. The rearrangement uses TRBV5-1 and TRBJ2-7; D is perhaps TRBD1 (6 bases). The sequence came from a young man who received the YFV17D yellow fever vaccine. Here the CDR3 reads CASSSPTGLGEQYF. In DNA, the CDR3 is TGCGCCAGCAGCTCCCCGACAGGCTTGGGCGAGCAGTACTTC.